This TCR beta chain was sequenced in a study of CD8+ T cells in alopecia areata. The sequencing template was cDNA reverse transcribed from extracted RNA. Generated by immunoSEQ multiplex PCR, the TCRdb table keeps only in-frame clones and is missing some. The sample contains roughly 190,000 clones, 60% of which appear only once. Treatment denoted: oral pan-JAK inhibitor, 5-10 mg twice daily. The CDR3 is 13 amino acids. V lost 2 bases to trimming and J lost 8 bases, with 10 bases between them. Germline CDR1 is SNHLY and CDR2 is FYNNEI. This material consisted of CD4+ T cells sorted from blood, taken at week 4, from a patient treated with tofacitinib. V and J are TRBV2 and TRBJ2-4; D uncertain. The clonotype was recovered from a human donor with alopecia areata. The CDR3 here is CASSEREEDIQYF. Here the CDR3 DNA reads TGTGCCAGCAGTGAAAGGGAAGAGGACATTCAGTACTTC.